This TCR beta chain was recovered during a study of cytomegalovirus exposure and HLA in healthy donors. This CDR3 is 14 amino acids long. Unmatched junction bases numbered 4, after V lost 5 bases and J lost 0 bases. Germline values: CDR1 SEHNR, CDR2 FQNEAQ (reference sequence). PCR used 60 Vbeta primers and 13 Jbeta primers. The protocol was immunoSEQ multiplex PCR, while the TCRdb copy is restricted to in-frame clones and leaves out a portion. The top ten hold 4.5% to 6% of the sample, which has some 150,000 clones, over 70% seen once. The sequencing input was PBMCs. The chain is built from TRBV7-9 and TRBJ2-7, with TRBD1 matching 7 bases. This receptor was taken from a male donor in good health and CMV-seronegative. The CDR3 DNA is TGTGCCAGCAGCCACCGGGACAGCTCCTACGAGCAGTACTTC. Its translation is CASSHRDSSYEQYF.